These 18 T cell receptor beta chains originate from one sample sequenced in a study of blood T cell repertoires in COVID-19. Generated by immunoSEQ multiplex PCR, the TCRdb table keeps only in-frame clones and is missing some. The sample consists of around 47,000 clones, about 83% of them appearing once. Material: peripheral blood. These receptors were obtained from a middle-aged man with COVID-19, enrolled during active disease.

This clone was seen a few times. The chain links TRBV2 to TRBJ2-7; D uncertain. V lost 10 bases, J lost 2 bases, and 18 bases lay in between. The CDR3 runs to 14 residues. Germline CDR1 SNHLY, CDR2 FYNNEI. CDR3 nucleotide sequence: TGTGCCACTTGCGACCAGGCGACCGCCTACGAGCAGTACTTC. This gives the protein CATCDQATAYEQYF.

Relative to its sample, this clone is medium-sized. The CDR3 DNA is TGTGCCACCCCCGGGACTATTCGCCTTCACGAGCAGTACTTC. Amino acids: CATPGTIRLHEQYF. The gene calls are TRBV24-1 and TRBJ2-7; 7 bases align to TRBD2. CDR1 is KGHDR, CDR2 SFDVKD, per germline. The junction had 12 bases not matched to a gene; V was cut back by 9 bases and J by 5 bases. The CDR3 runs to 14 residues.

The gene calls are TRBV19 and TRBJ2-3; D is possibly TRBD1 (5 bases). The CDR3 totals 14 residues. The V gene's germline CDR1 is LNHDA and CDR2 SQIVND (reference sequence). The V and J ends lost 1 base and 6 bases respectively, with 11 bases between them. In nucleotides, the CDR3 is TGTGCCAGTAGTATAGTATCAGGGTGGGATACGCAGTATTTT. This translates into CASSIVSGWDTQYF.

DNA of the CDR3: TGTGCCAGCAGTTACTCGCAGGGGACTTTCTTT. Translating it yields CASSYSQGTFF. This sequence joins TRBV6-6 and TRBJ1-1, with D perhaps matching TRBD1 (6 bases). The ends were cut back, 0 bases at V and 12 bases at J, with 8 bases in the middle. Per the germline V gene, CDR1 is MNHNY and CDR2 is SVGAGI (reference sequence). The CDR3 has 11 residues.

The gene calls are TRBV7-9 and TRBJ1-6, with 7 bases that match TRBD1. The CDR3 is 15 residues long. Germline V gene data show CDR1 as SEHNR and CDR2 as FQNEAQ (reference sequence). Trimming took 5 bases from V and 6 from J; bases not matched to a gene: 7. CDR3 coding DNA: TGTGCCAGCAGCGCGGGACAGCTCTCTAATTCACCCCTCCACTTT. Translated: CASSAGQLSNSPLHF.

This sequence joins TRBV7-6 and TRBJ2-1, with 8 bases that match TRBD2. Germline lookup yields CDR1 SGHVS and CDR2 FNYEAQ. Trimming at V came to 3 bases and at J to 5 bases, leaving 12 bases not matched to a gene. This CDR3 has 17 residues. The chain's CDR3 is CASSLGWRGAINNEQFF. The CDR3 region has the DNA TGTGCCAGCAGCTTGGGTTGGCGGGGGGCGATAAACAATGAGCAGTTCTTC.

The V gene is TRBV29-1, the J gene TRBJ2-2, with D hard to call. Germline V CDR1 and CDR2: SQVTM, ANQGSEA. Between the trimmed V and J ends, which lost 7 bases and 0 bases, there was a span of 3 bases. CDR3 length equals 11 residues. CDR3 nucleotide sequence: TGCAGCGCTACGAACACCGGGGAGCTGTTTTTT. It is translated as CSATNTGELFF.

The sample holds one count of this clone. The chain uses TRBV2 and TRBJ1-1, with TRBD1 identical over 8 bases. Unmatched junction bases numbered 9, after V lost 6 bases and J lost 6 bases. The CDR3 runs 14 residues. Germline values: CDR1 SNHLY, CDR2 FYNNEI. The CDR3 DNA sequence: TGTGCCAGCAGAACACTTGACAGGGGACCTGAAGCTTTCTTT. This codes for CASRTLDRGPEAFF.

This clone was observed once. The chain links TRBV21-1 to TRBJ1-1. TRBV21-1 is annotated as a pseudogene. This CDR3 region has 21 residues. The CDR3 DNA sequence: TGTGCCAGCACCGTTACTCCCTTAGGTGGGGGGTCGGGTTTCATGAACACTGAAGCTTTCTTT. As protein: CASTVTPLGGGSGFMNTEAFF.

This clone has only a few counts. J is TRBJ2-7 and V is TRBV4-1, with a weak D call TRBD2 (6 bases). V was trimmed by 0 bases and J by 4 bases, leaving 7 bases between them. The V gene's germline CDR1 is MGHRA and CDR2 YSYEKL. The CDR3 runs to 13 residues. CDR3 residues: CASSQERGYEQYF. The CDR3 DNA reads TGCGCCAGCAGCCAAGAACGGGGGTACGAGCAGTACTTC.

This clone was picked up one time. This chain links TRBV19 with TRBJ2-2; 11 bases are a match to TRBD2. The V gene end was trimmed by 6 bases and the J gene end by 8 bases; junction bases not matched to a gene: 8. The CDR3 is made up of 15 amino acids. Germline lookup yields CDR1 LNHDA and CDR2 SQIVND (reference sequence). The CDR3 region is CASREGTSGRGELFF. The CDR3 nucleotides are TGTGCCAGTAGGGAAGGGACTAGCGGCCGAGGGGAGCTGTTTTTT.

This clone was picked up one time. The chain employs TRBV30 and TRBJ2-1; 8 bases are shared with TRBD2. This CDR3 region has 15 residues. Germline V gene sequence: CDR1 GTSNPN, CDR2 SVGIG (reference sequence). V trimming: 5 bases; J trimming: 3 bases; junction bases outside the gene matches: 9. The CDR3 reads CAWEETGLGYNEQFF. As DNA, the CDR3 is TGTGCCTGGGAGGAGACGGGACTAGGCTACAATGAGCAGTTCTTC. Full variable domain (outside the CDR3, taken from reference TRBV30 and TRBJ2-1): SQTIHQWPATLVQPVGSPLSLECTVEGTSNPNLYWYRQAAGRGLQLLFYSVGIGQISSEVPQNLSASRPQDRQFILSSKKLLLSDSGFYLCAWEETGLGYNEQFFGPGTRLTVL.

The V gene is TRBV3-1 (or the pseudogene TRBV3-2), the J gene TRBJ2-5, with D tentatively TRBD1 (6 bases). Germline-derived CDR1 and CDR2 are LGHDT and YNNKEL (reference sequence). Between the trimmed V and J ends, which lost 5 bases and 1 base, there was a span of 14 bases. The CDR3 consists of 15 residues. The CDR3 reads CASSWGRGLQETQYF. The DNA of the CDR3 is TGTGCCAGCAGCTGGGGGCGAGGCCTCCAAGAGACCCAGTACTTC.

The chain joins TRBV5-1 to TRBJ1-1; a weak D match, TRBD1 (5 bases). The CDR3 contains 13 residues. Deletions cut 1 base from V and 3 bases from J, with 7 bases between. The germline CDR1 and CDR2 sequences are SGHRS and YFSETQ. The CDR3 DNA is TGCGCCAGCAGCTTGTGGGGGGACACTGAAGCTTTCTTT. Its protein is CASSLWGDTEAFF.

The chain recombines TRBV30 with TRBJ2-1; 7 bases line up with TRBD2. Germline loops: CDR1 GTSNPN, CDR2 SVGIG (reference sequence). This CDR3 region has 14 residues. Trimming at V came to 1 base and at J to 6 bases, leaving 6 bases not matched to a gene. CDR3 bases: TGTGCCTGGAGTGGGGGGGGTTCGCCCAATGAGCAGTTCTTC. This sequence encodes CAWSGGGSPNEQFF. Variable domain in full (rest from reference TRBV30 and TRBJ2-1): SQTIHQWPATLVQPVGSPLSLECTVEGTSNPNLYWYRQAAGRGLQLLFYSVGIGQISSEVPQNLSASRPQDRQFILSSKKLLLSDSGFYLCAWSGGGSPNEQFFGPGTRLTVL.

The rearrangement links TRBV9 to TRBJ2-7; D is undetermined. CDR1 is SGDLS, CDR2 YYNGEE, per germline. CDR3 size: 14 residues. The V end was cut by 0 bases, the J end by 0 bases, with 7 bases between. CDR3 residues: CASSVEWSSYEQYF. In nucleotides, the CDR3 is TGTGCCAGCAGCGTAGAGTGGAGCTCCTACGAGCAGTACTTC.

The CDR3 loop reads CASSQGQGAAYEQYF. In nucleotides, the CDR3 is TGCGCCAGCAGCCAGGGACAGGGGGCGGCCTACGAGCAGTACTTC. V gene TRBV5-1 combines with J gene TRBJ2-7; 12 bases agree with TRBD1. The V segment lost 4 bases and the J segment 2 bases; nucleotides outside the gene matches: 4. CDR1 SGHRS and CDR2 YFSETQ come from the germline V gene. The CDR3 consists of 15 residues.

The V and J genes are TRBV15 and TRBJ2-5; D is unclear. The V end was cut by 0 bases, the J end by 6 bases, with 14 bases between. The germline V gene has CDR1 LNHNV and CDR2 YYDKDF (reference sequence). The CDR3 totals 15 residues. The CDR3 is CATSRDLASSKTQYF. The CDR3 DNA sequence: TGTGCCACCAGCAGAGATTTAGCCAGCTCGAAGACCCAGTACTTC. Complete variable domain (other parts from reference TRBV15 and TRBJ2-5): DAMVIQNPRYQVTQFGKPVTLSCSQTLNHNVMYWYQQKSSQAPKLLFHYYDKDFNNEADTPDNFQSRRPNTSFCFLDIRSPGLGDTAMYLCATSRDLASSKTQYFGPGTRLLVL.